This entry features one TCR beta chain sequence. This sample is drawn from a study of blood T cells in healthy people across ages. Across the whole study: There was about one barcoded beta molecule captured by template switching per two T cells.

Through a sample-barcoded 5' primer and a J-beta primer mix, a second PCR was run for roughly 6 to 11 cycles. MiXCR was run by TCRdb on the 5' RACE reads, yielding one entry per CDR3 protein. The top ten clones hold about a third of a sample with fewer than 900,000 distinct CDR3 sequences, 49% of them seen once. This CDR3 is built from 12 residues. CDR1 is SQVTM and CDR2 is ANQGSEA in the germline V gene. V lost 7 bases and J 11 bases, leaving 20 bases between the germline ends. Material for sequencing was blood. The chain joins TRBV29-1 to TRBJ2-5, with D tentatively TRBD1 or TRBD2 (5 bases each). The clonotype originates from a woman aged 55-69 years in good health. CDR3 DNA sequence: TGCAGCGCTAATGAGGGGACCCCCGGGCAGTACTTC. It codes for CSANEGTPGQYF.